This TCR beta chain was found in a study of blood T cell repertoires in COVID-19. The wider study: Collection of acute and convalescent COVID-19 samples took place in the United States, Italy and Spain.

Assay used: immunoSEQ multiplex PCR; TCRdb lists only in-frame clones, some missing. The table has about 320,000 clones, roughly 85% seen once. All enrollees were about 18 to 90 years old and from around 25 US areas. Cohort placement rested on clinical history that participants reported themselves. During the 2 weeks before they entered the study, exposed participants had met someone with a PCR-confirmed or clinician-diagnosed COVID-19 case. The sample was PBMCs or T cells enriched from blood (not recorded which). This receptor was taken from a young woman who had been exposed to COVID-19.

CDR3 sequence: CASSLRGGYTF. The CDR3 bases are TGTGCCAGCAGCTTAAGGGGCGGCTACACCTTC. V usage is TRBV7-9 and J usage is TRBJ1-2, with D possibly matching TRBD1 (5 bases). Germline values: CDR1 SEHNR, CDR2 FQNEAQ (reference sequence). This CDR3 has 11 residues. The V gene lost 2 bases and the J gene lost 8 bases, with 6 bases spanning the gap.